This T cell receptor beta chain was retrieved from a study of cytomegalovirus exposure and HLA in healthy donors. Overall study results and limits: An Asian-associated ancestry cluster reportedly showed fewer N-insertions than the roughly 670-donor mean in a later analysis. A later analysis linked a missense DCLRE1C variant to TCR beta V- and J-gene trimming.

The primer mix had 60 Vbeta and 13 Jbeta primers. TCRdb keeps only in-frame clones here, not all; method: immunoSEQ multiplex PCR. The table has some 130,000 clones, roughly 88% seen once; the top ten hold less than 3%. This clone is a singleton in its sample. What it recognizes is unknown. The receptor comes from a man aged 45-60 years in good health and CMV-seronegative. The sequencing sample was made of PBMCs.

The CDR3 sequence: CASSFRPGVETQYF. The CDR3, as DNA: TGCGCCAGCAGCTTTCGGCCGGGGGTAGAGACCCAGTACTTC. The chain links TRBV5-1 to TRBJ2-5, with TRBD2 as a possible D gene (6 bases). V lost 2 bases and J lost 4, with 12 bases in between. This CDR3 has 14 amino acids. From germline, CDR1 is SGHRS and CDR2 YFSETQ.